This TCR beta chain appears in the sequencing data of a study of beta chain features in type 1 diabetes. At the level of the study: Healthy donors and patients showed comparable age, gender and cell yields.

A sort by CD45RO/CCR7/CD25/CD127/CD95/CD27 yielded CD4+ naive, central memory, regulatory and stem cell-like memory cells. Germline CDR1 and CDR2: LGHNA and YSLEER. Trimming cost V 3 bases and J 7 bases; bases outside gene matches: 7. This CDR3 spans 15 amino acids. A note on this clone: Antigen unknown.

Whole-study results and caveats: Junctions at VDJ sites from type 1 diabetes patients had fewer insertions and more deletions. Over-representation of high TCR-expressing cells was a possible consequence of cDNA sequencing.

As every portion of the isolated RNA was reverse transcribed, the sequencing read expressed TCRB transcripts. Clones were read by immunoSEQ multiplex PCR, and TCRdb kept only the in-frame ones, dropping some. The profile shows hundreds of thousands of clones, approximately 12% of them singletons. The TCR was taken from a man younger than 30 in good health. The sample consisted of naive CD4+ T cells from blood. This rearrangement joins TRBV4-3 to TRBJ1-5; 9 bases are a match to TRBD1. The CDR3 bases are TGCGCCAGCAGCCAGAGAACAGGGGGCGGACAGCCCCAGCATTTT. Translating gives CASSQRTGGGQPQHF.